The 21 T cell receptor beta chains listed next were all sequenced from one sample in a study of shared clonotypes between healthy human individuals. This table comes from immunoSEQ multiplex PCR, and its TCRdb copy is limited to in-frame clones, with some not included. The sample records around 2.3 million clones, 95% being singletons. Sequenced material: naive CD4+ T cells sorted from blood. The subset is: CD45RA+ positively selected. The source of these receptors is a man between 18 and 35 years old in good health.

The gene calls are TRBV6-1 and TRBJ2-3; D might be TRBD1 (6 bases). The CDR3 has 13 residues. Trimming removed 5 bases at V and 5 bases at J, with 11 bases between. CDR1 and CDR2 from the germline V gene are MNHNS and SASEGT. DNA of the CDR3: TGTGCCAGCAGTACCCGACAGGTAGATACGCAGTATTTT. Residues: CASSTRQVDTQYF.

CDR3 in amino acids: CASSPTEIRDRHGYTF. CDR3 nucleotide sequence: TGTGCCAGCAGCCCCACGGAAATCCGGGACAGGCATGGCTACACCTTC. V gene TRBV5-4 combines with J gene TRBJ1-2, with TRBD1 matching over 8 bases. Germline V gene lookup returns CDR1 SGHNT and CDR2 YYREEE (reference sequence). The trim removed 4 bases at V and 6 bases at J, leaving 14 bases unmatched. The CDR3 has 16 residues.

To note about this clone: Other DNA variants within this sample encode the same CDR3. This chain links TRBV20-1 with TRBJ2-1, with D unclear. CDR1 and CDR2 from the germline V gene are DFQATT and SNEGSKA (reference sequence). The CDR3 runs 10 residues. The V gene lost 4 bases and the J gene lost 6 bases, with 4 bases spanning the gap. CDR3 protein: CSAISNEQFF. The CDR3 DNA is TGCAGTGCTATCAGCAATGAGCAGTTCTTC.

This clone was observed once. This chain links TRBV6-1 with TRBJ2-7; 8 nucleotides align to TRBD1. Per the germline V gene, CDR1 is MNHNS and CDR2 is SASEGT. Trimming at V came to 0 bases and at J to 6 bases, leaving 4 bases not matched to a gene. The CDR3 extends over 14 amino acids. This CDR3 is CASSEAGTGGEQYF. CDR3 coding DNA: TGTGCCAGCAGTGAAGCGGGAACAGGGGGCGAGCAGTACTTC.

The genes are TRBV10-3 and TRBJ1-1; the D is unclear. Germline V CDR1 and CDR2: ENHRY, SYGVKD. V was trimmed by 5 bases and J by 0 bases, leaving 10 bases between them. The CDR3 covers 14 residues. CDR3 sequence (DNA): TGTGCCATCAGTCAATACGTAATGAACACTGAAGCTTTCTTT. Its translation: CAISQYVMNTEAFF.

CDR3 region: CAISTGKTNEKLFF. CDR3 DNA sequence: TGTGCCATCAGTACAGGGAAAACTAATGAAAAACTGTTTTTT. This sequence joins TRBV10-3 and TRBJ1-4; D is possibly TRBD1 (6 bases). Germline loops: CDR1 ENHRY, CDR2 SYGVKD. V was pared by 5 bases and J by 1 base, with 8 bases between. This CDR3 region has 14 residues.

The V gene is TRBV18, the J gene TRBJ2-5; either TRBD1 or TRBD2 may supply D (5 bases each). CDR1 and CDR2 (germline): KGHSH, LQKENI. CDR3 length: 15 amino acids. Trimming took 3 bases from V and 2 from J, leaving 13 bases between them. CDR3 nucleotide sequence: TGTGCCAGCTCACCCGGGACCCCATCTCAAGAGACCCAGTACTTC. Its translation is CASSPGTPSQETQYF.

This clone showed up just once. The V and J genes are TRBV18 and TRBJ2-1; D uncertain. The CDR3 sequence is 12 residues long. Germline V CDR1 and CDR2: KGHSH, LQKENI. Trimming took off 2 bases at V and 10 bases at J, with 9 bases between the two ends. Written as DNA, the CDR3 is TGTGCCAGCTCACCAGCTGTGGGAGAGCAGTTCTTC. Translated: CASSPAVGEQFF.

Only one count was recorded for this clone. V usage is TRBV7-2 and J usage is TRBJ1-1; unclear D gene. The germline gives CDR1 SGHTA, CDR2 FQGNSA. The CDR3 sequence is 15 residues long. Between the trimmed V and J ends, which lost 0 bases and 2 bases, there was a span of 10 bases. The CDR3 loop is CASSLASSLNTEAFF. In DNA, the CDR3 is TGTGCCAGCAGCTTAGCATCCAGCCTCAACACTGAAGCTTTCTTT.

The chain is built from TRBV6-5 and TRBJ1-1; D call uncertain. CDR3 size: 15 residues. Germline V lookup: CDR1 MNHEY, CDR2 SVGAGI. V gave up 2 bases and J gave up 3 bases, with 13 bases separating them. CDR3 DNA: TGTGCCAGCAGTTACATACAAACGAGGGACACTGAAGCTTTCTTT. Amino acid sequence: CASSYIQTRDTEAFF.

The chain carries TRBV15 and TRBJ2-1; D may match TRBD1 or TRBD2 (6 bases each). The CDR3 is 16 residues long. V lost 2 bases and J lost 3, with 14 bases in between. CDR1 LNHNV and CDR2 YYDKDF come from the germline V gene (reference sequence). This CDR3 is CATSRRTRDNYNEQFF. The CDR3 bases are TGTGCCACCAGCAGACGTACGCGGGACAACTACAATGAGCAGTTCTTC. The full variable domain, completed using reference TRBV15 and TRBJ2-1, is DAMVIQNPRYQVTQFGKPVTLSCSQTLNHNVMYWYQQKSSQAPKLLFHYYDKDFNNEADTPDNFQSRRPNTSFCFLDIRSPGLGDTAMYLCATSRRTRDNYNEQFFGPGTRLTVL.

A note on this clone: Other DNA sequences of this sample code for an identical CDR3. The chain is built from TRBV5-1 and TRBJ2-5; 10 bases agree with TRBD2. The germline CDR1 and CDR2 sequences are SGHRS and YFSETQ. V was pared by 0 bases and J by 5 bases, with 4 bases of the junction left unmatched. The CDR3 is 15 residues long. DNA for the CDR3: TGCGCCAGCAGCTTGGAAGGGACTAGCGCCGAGACCCAGTACTTC. Translation gives CASSLEGTSAETQYF.

As to this clone: The junction does not match germline at one end; this may be a read error. This sequence joins TRBV19 and TRBJ2-2, with TRBD1 identical over 7 bases. The CDR3 has 13 amino acids. Germline V lookup: CDR1 LNHDA, CDR2 SQIVND (reference sequence). As DNA, the CDR3 is TGTGCCAGTAGAAGGGGGCCCGTTGGGGGGCTGTTTTTT. Amino acid sequence: CASRRGPVGGLFF.

The chain uses TRBV28 and TRBJ2-5; perhaps TRBD1 as D (5 bases). The CDR3 is 14 amino acids. V was pared by 2 bases and J by 4 bases, with 11 bases between. In germline, CDR1 is MDHEN, CDR2 SYDVKM. The chain's CDR3 is CASSLIGDRETQYF. The CDR3 DNA follows: TGTGCCAGCAGTTTAATTGGAGACAGAGAGACCCAGTACTTC. The variable domain in full, completed from reference TRBV28 and TRBJ2-5, reads DVKVTQSSRYLVKRTGEKVFLECVQDMDHENMFWYRQDPGLGLRLIYFSYDVKMKEKGDIPEGYSVSREKKERFSLILESASTNQTSMYLCASSLIGDRETQYFGPGTRLLVL.

The chain uses TRBV5-4 and TRBJ2-7, with 9 bases fitting TRBD1. Germline V gives CDR1 SGHNT, CDR2 YYREEE (reference sequence). This CDR3 contains 14 residues. Trimming at V came to 3 bases and at J to 4 bases, leaving 5 bases not matched to a gene. CDR3 sequence: CASSSTGGQYEQYF. The CDR3 region has the DNA TGTGCCAGCAGCTCGACAGGGGGACAATACGAGCAGTACTTC. Full variable domain (remainder filled in from reference TRBV5-4 and TRBJ2-7): ETGVTQSPTHLIKTRGQQVTLRCSSQSGHNTVSWYQQALGQGPQFIFQYYREEENGRGNFPPRFSGLQFPNYSSELNVNALELDDSALYLCASSSTGGQYEQYFGPGTRLTVT.

The chain carries TRBV7-2 and TRBJ2-3; D possibly corresponds to TRBD2 (9 bases). From germline, CDR1 is SGHTA and CDR2 FQGNSA. With 5 bases removed from V and 5 bases from J, the gap between germline ends came to 20 bases. CDR3 length: 16 residues. This CDR3 reads CASSPGGAGGQDTQYF. CDR3 bases: TGTGCCAGCAGCCCAGGGGGCGCGGGAGGGCAAGATACGCAGTATTTT. Combining the CDR3 with reference TRBV7-2 and TRBJ2-3 gives the whole variable domain GAGVSQSPSNKVTEKGKDVELRCDPISGHTALYWYRQSLGQGLEFLIYFQGNSAPDKSGLPSDRFSAERTGGSVSTLTIQRTQQEDSAVYLCASSPGGAGGQDTQYFGPGTRLTVL.

The V and J genes are TRBV6-1 and TRBJ1-2; D not resolved. The CDR3 sequence is 15 residues long. V lost 1 base to trimming and J lost 4 bases, with 13 bases between them. Germline V gene data show CDR1 as MNHNS and CDR2 as SASEGT. CDR3 DNA sequence: TGTGCCAGCAGTGAAGACACGACGATACCCTATGGCTACACCTTC. Protein sequence: CASSEDTTIPYGYTF.

This clone was picked up one time. The same CDR3 is also encoded by other DNA sequences in this sample. This chain links TRBV19 with TRBJ1-2; unclear D gene. The CDR3 is 13 residues long. Germline V lookup: CDR1 LNHDA, CDR2 SQIVND (reference sequence). V lost 3 bases to trimming and J lost 5 bases, with 10 bases between them. CDR3 nucleotide sequence: TGTGCCAGTAGTATCGACCCCCGTTATGGCTACACCTTC. This sequence encodes CASSIDPRYGYTF.

The chain employs TRBV28 and TRBJ2-7, with 10 bases that match TRBD2. Germline V lookup: CDR1 MDHEN, CDR2 SYDVKM. Losses at the gene ends were 2 bases for V and 3 bases for J; bases not matched to a gene: 4. The CDR3 contains 15 residues. In DNA form, the CDR3 reads TGTGCCAGCAGTTTAACTAGCGGGGAATTCTACGAGCAGTACTTC. It specifies CASSLTSGEFYEQYF.

The chain couples TRBV7-2 to TRBJ2-1; 10 bases are a match to TRBD2. With 1 base clipped from V and 8 bases from J, the junction kept 8 bases outside the gene matches. Germline CDR1 SGHTA, CDR2 FQGNSA. The length of the CDR3 is 16 residues. CDR3 protein: CASSLGLAGEGDEQFF. In DNA, the CDR3 is TGTGCCAGCAGCTTAGGGCTAGCGGGAGAGGGCGATGAGCAGTTCTTC.

This chain links TRBV7-6 with TRBJ2-7; the D is unclear. Between the trimmed V and J ends, which lost 0 bases and 7 bases, there was a span of 7 bases. The germline CDR1 and CDR2 sequences are SGHVS and FNYEAQ. The CDR3 is made up of 12 amino acids. This chain's CDR3 is CASSLARKEQYF. DNA of the CDR3: TGTGCCAGCAGCTTAGCGCGTAAAGAGCAGTACTTC.